This T cell receptor (beta chain) was sequenced in a study of blood T cell repertoires in COVID-19 (dated by TCRdb to between 2020 and 2021). A note on the overall study: The collaborator samples originated in the United States, Italy and Spain and spanned the acute and convalescent phases of COVID-19. The prospective study material was composed of cDNA or gDNA derived from T cells, B-cell-depleted T cells, or PBMCs. Deeply sampled blood TCRbeta repertoires from subjects exposed to, actively infected with, or recovered from COVID-19 were included in the dataset. The repertoires were made available in a free public database intended to serve as a resource for research on the immune response to SARS-CoV-2. Samples came from the ongoing ImmuneRACE study (first 160 participants) plus 1,254 subjects from 6 global collaborators. A de-identified subject ID, COVID-19 status, age in years and sex were almost always included in the sample metadata. Where available, HLA class I and class II types were taken from metadata supplied by the sample provider and were not determined by assay-based typing.

The paper as a whole reports these results and caveats: The amount of clinical and demographic metadata varied by source and participant and was provided uncurated.

The junction carries 10 bases between V and J, which are trimmed by 2 bases and 3 bases respectively. The CDR3 spans 14 residues, from the cysteine through the phenylalanine. CDR3 DNA is the only sequence kept; it has 42 bases, read in frame from the first base. The germline V gene specifies KGHSH as CDR1 and LQKENI as CDR2. Each collaborating institution followed its own protocols to collect whole blood in K2EDTA tubes. For TCRbeta analysis, collaborators shipped samples in one of three forms: frozen whole blood, isolated PBMCs, or DNA extracted from either of those sample types. As regards this clone: Its antigen is unknown. No quality values exist for individual bases; no much larger clone is one base distant.

The immunoSEQ Assay, a bias-controlled multiplex PCR, was used to amplify TCRbeta CDR3 regions from genomic DNA. Per the original workflow: Nucleated cell counts per sample were estimated from amplification of reference gene primers within the assay. To quantify the absolute abundance of each unique TCRbeta CDR3 rearrangement, sequence reads were collapsed and filtered. For each sample, productive Simpson clonality was calculated as the square root of Simpson's diversity index over productive rearrangements. The clones in this table, taken by TCRdb from immuneACCESS, are in-frame only. Not every clone is retained; where verified, under half of the shortfall comes from an unresolved V gene, and the cause of the rest is unknown. The V and J calls and clone size were taken over from that table, and D and trimming were inferred from the DNA. The sample data list about 50,000 clones, and 85% of these were observed just once. The leading ten clones occupy 5.9% of the sample.

The sample comprised peripheral blood. The chain joins TRBV18 to TRBJ1-2; the D gene is perhaps TRBD1, from 5 matching bases. This receptor was taken from an older woman with acute or convalescent COVID-19. The CDR3 reads as follows: CASSPSQEDYGYTF. Read as DNA, the sequence is TGTGCCAGCTCACCATCACAGGAAGACTATGGCTACACCTTC. With the portions outside the CDR3 filled from the reference TRBV18 and TRBJ1-2 genes, the complete variable region becomes NAGVMQNPRHLVRRRGQEARLRCSPMKGHSHVYWYRQLPEEGLKFMVYLQKENIIDESGMPKERFSAEFPKEGPSILRIQQVVRGDSAAYFCASSPSQEDYGYTFGSGTRLTVV.